This TCR beta chain was sequenced during a study of CD8 T cells in ankylosing spondylitis. The study's findings and limits: Within ankylosing spondylitis blood, a TCR beta motif made up of roughly eight highly homologous variants appeared to be characteristic.

It was by quantitative 5'-RACE with molecular barcodes that TCR beta libraries were made. TCRdb called the 5' RACE reads again in MiXCR, with one record for every CDR3 protein. The repertoire holds about 250,000 distinct CDR3 sequences, with about 24% as singletons. CDR1 SGDLS and CDR2 YYNGEE come from the germline V gene. The CDR3 runs 15 residues. Trimming at V came to 2 bases and at J to 8 bases, leaving 5 bases not matched to a gene. Of note for this clonotype: Antigen unknown.

The clonotype originates from a male donor with ankylosing spondylitis or in good health (not recorded which). The chain couples TRBV9 to TRBJ2-1; 12 nucleotides align to TRBD2. The material sequenced was blood, either unsorted or a sorted T cell fraction (not recorded which). CDR3 coding DNA: TGTGCCAGCAGCGTCGCTAGCGGGGGGGTCGATGAGCAGTTCTTC. It is translated as CASSVASGGVDEQFF.